The 29 T cell receptor beta chains presented below share a single source sample, sequenced in a study of Graves' ophthalmopathy and Graves' hyperthyroidism. Amplified material comprised TCR beta CDR3 regions derived from RNA transcripts. The authors performed first-round RT-PCR with HTBI primers and then a second-round multiplex PCR. One entry per CDR3 protein results from TCRdb running MiXCR on the multiplex PCR reads. Of around 520,000 distinct CDR3 sequences detected, approximately 37% appear once; the ten largest clones hold approximately 4.1%. The sequenced sample consisted of peripheral blood or thyroid tissue (not recorded which). The receptors here all came from an adult man with Graves' hyperthyroidism.

This clonotype was counted ten times or more. The rearrangement joins TRBV29-1 to TRBJ1-2; possibly TRBD1 for D (5 bases). The CDR3 runs 12 residues. Trimming pared 3 bases from V and 7 bases from J, leaving 12 bases between. Germline V gene sequence: CDR1 SQVTM, CDR2 ANQGSEA. The CDR3 reads CSVDGRAGGYTF. As DNA, the CDR3 is TGCAGCGTTGACGGCAGGGCCGGTGGCTACACCTTC.

The gene calls are TRBV2 and TRBJ2-3; D unresolved. The germline V gene encodes CDR1 SNHLY and CDR2 FYNNEI. The V end lost 5 bases, the J end lost 6 bases, and 12 bases lay between the germline ends. CDR3 size: 13 residues. The DNA for the CDR3 is TGTGCCAGCAGTCCGGGCCTCGGGGATACGCAGTATTTT. As protein: CASSPGLGDTQYF. The whole variable domain, remainder taken from reference TRBV2 and TRBJ2-3, is EPEVTQTPSHQVTQMGQEVILRCVPISNHLYFYWYRQILGQKVEFLVSFYNNEISEKSEIFDDQFSVERPDGSNFTLKIRSTKLEDSAMYFCASSPGLGDTQYFGPGTRLTVL.

Ten or more counts support this clonotype. This chain joins TRBV2 and TRBJ1-1, with D possibly TRBD1 on 6 matching bases. The germline V gene encodes CDR1 SNHLY and CDR2 FYNNEI. The CDR3 has 13 residues. The V end lost 6 bases, the J end lost 2 bases, and 10 bases lay between the germline ends. The CDR3 spells CASRRDTNTEAFF. Written as DNA, the CDR3 is TGTGCCAGCAGAAGGGACACCAACACTGAAGCTTTCTTT.

The chain joins TRBV24-1 to TRBJ1-2; D call uncertain. Between the trimmed V and J ends, which lost 0 bases and 3 bases, there was a span of 7 bases. The CDR3 covers 14 residues. Germline loops: CDR1 KGHDR, CDR2 SFDVKD. In DNA, the CDR3 is TGTGCCACCAGTGATTTGCGGCGGGACTATGGCTACACCTTC. Translating it yields CATSDLRRDYGYTF.

This clonotype was observed a single time. With a much larger clone just one base away, this may be a read error. J is TRBJ2-6 and V is TRBV10-3; no clear D gene. The CDR3 loop spans 16 amino acids. Germline values: CDR1 ENHRY, CDR2 SYGVKD. V lost 5 bases to trimming and J lost 0 bases, with 11 bases between them. The CDR3 is CAISYSKVSGANVLTF. CDR3 bases: TGTGCCATCAGTTACTCGAAGGTCTCTGGGGCCAACGTCCTGACTTTC.

In this sample, this clonotype turned up many times. The V call is TRBV19, the J call TRBJ1-3, with D possibly TRBD1 on 6 matching bases. This CDR3 has 17 amino acids. From germline, CDR1 is LNHDA and CDR2 SQIVND (reference sequence). V lost 5 bases and J lost 0, with 17 bases in between. CDR3 nucleotides: TGTGCCAGTAGTTCAGGGACACATCGCATCTCTGGAAACACCATATATTTT. This gives the protein CASSSGTHRISGNTIYF.

The chain uses TRBV10-3 and TRBJ1-1; D is unclear. V was cut by 8 bases and J by 9 bases, with 22 bases left in between. This CDR3 contains 14 residues. CDR1 ENHRY and CDR2 SYGVKD come from the germline V gene. CDR3 protein: CAIGGLAGVNQAFF. CDR3 nucleotides: TGTGCCATCGGCGGGCTAGCGGGAGTTAACCAAGCTTTCTTT.

Regarding this clonotype: This clone may be a read error of a much larger clone one base away. V gene TRBV4-1 combines with J gene TRBJ2-5; 7 bases agree with TRBD2. The CDR3 has 16 residues. Germline trimming cut 0 bases from V and 2 bases from J; bases unmatched to any gene: 6. The germline V gene encodes CDR1 MGHRA and CDR2 YSYEKL. CDR3 nucleotide sequence: TGCGCCAGCAGCCAAGATCGCGGGGGTGGGCAAGAGACCCAGTACTTC. Protein: CASSQDRGGGQETQYF.

This clonotype was seen at least ten times. This sequence joins TRBV12-3 or TRBV12-4 and TRBJ1-6; 7 bases agree with TRBD1. The CDR3 covers 15 residues. The V gene end was trimmed by 6 bases and the J gene end by 9 bases; junction bases not matched to a gene: 11. This CDR3 is CASRKTGIGLSPLHF. The CDR3 DNA sequence: TGTGCCAGCAGAAAGACAGGGATTGGACTTTCACCCCTCCACTTT.

There are many counts of this clonotype. The chain recombines TRBV20-1 with TRBJ2-7; 9 positions match TRBD2. Germline trimming cut 6 bases from V and 2 bases from J; bases unmatched to any gene: 11. The germline CDR1 and CDR2 sequences are DFQATT and SNEGSKA (reference sequence). CDR3 length: 15 residues. CDR3 residues: CSATQTSSGAYEQYF. CDR3 bases: TGCAGTGCCACACAGACGTCTAGCGGGGCCTACGAGCAGTACTTC.

This clonotype was found many times. The chain is built from TRBV29-1 and TRBJ2-7; no definite D call. The V end was cut by 2 bases, the J end by 2 bases, with 7 bases between. The CDR3 extends over 12 amino acids. CDR1 is SQVTM, CDR2 ANQGSEA, per germline. The CDR3 sequence is CSVESGAYEQYF. The CDR3 bases are TGCAGCGTTGAAAGTGGGGCCTACGAGCAGTACTTC.

The sample holds many counts of this clonotype. The chain carries TRBV7-9 and TRBJ1-2; possible D gene TRBD1, 5 bases. This CDR3 comprises 11 residues. Germline assignment: CDR1 SEHNR and CDR2 FQNEAQ (reference sequence). The V and J ends lost 3 bases and 7 bases respectively, with 6 bases between them. CDR3 in DNA: TGTGCCAGCAGCTTGGGGGGTGGCTACACCTTC. Amino acid sequence: CASSLGGGYTF.

This clonotype was detected only once. The V call is TRBV30, the J call TRBJ1-4, with D unclear. The CDR3 is made up of 12 amino acids. Germline V lookup: CDR1 GTSNPN, CDR2 SVGIG (reference sequence). V gave up 3 bases and J gave up 6 bases, with 8 bases separating them. CDR3 region: CAWRNPYEKLFF. The CDR3 region has the DNA TGTGCCTGGAGAAACCCGTATGAAAAACTGTTTTTT.

This clonotype was seen ten or more times. The rearrangement joins TRBV9 to TRBJ2-2; 7 nucleotides match TRBD2. The V gene's germline CDR1 is SGDLS and CDR2 YYNGEE. Trimming removed 0 bases from V and 1 base from J; junction bases left unmatched: 3. This CDR3 comprises 16 residues. CDR3 loop: CASSVGGGMNTGELFF. CDR3 bases: TGTGCCAGCAGCGTAGGGGGAGGGATGAACACCGGGGAGCTGTTTTTT.

The chain is built from TRBV7-9 and TRBJ2-5; the D is unclear. V was clipped by 5 bases and J by 1 base, with 14 bases between them. CDR1 and CDR2 (germline): SEHNR, FQNEAQ (reference sequence). The CDR3 contains 15 residues. The CDR3 loop is CASSPTPLGQETQYF. DNA of the CDR3: TGTGCCAGCAGCCCAACCCCTTTGGGCCAAGAGACCCAGTACTTC.

This clonotype was recorded at least ten times. The genes are TRBV5-8 and TRBJ1-5; the D gene is possibly TRBD1 (6 bases). This CDR3 contains 14 residues. Germline values: CDR1 SGHTS, CDR2 YDEGEE. Trimming shortened V by 4 bases and J by 4 bases, and 12 bases separated the two germline ends. The CDR3: CASSLYQGNQPQHF. As DNA, the CDR3 is TGTGCCAGCAGCCTGTACCAGGGGAATCAGCCCCAGCATTTT.

With respect to this clonotype: A much larger clone differs by one base, so this may be a read error. The chain links TRBV2 to TRBJ2-5; 7 positions agree with TRBD1. Germline V gives CDR1 SNHLY, CDR2 FYNNEI. CDR3 length: 13 residues. The V segment lost 8 bases and the J segment 4 bases; nucleotides outside the gene matches: 7. The CDR3 DNA follows: TGTGCCAGCGGGTGGACAGGCCGAGAGACCCAGTACTTC. The encoded protein is CASGWTGRETQYF.

This sequence joins TRBV12-3 or TRBV12-4 and TRBJ1-1, with TRBD1 identical over 9 bases. The V gene end was trimmed by 0 bases and the J gene end by 0 bases; junction bases not matched to a gene: 5. This CDR3 comprises 17 residues. The CDR3 bases are TGTGCCAGCAGTTTAGCTACCGGGACAGGGCTGAACACTGAAGCTTTCTTT. Its protein is CASSLATGTGLNTEAFF.

This clonotype was seen more than once but under ten times. The chain carries TRBV27 and TRBJ1-1; no clear D gene. V was shortened by 2 bases and J by 0 bases, with 10 bases between the two germline ends. CDR3 length: 15 residues. Germline V gene lookup returns CDR1 MNHEY and CDR2 SMNVEV (reference sequence). CDR3 sequence (DNA): TGTGCCAGCAGTTTAATGGCAGCCGTGAACACTGAAGCTTTCTTT. This encodes CASSLMAAVNTEAFF.

This chain joins TRBV5-8 and TRBJ1-1; D call uncertain. Looked up from germline, CDR1 is SGHTS and CDR2 is YDEGEE. The CDR3 is 14 residues long. The germline V and J ends were trimmed by 5 bases and 9 bases, with 20 bases remaining between them. The CDR3 region is CASSHLASPRKAFF. CDR3 in DNA: TGTGCCAGCAGTCACTTAGCCAGCCCGAGAAAAGCTTTCTTT.

Regarding this clonotype: This could be a read error, since a much larger clone is one nucleotide away. This rearrangement joins TRBV6-1 to TRBJ2-7; D remains ambiguous. The CDR3 is made up of 15 amino acids. Deletions cut 1 base from V and 0 bases from J, with 10 bases between. Germline V lookup: CDR1 MNHNS, CDR2 SASEGT. The CDR3 protein is CASSEGRRSSYEQYF. The CDR3 DNA sequence: TGTGCCAGCAGTGAAGGACGCCGGAGCTCCTACGAGCAGTACTTC.

This clonotype has a handful of counts. The V call is TRBV5-1, the J call TRBJ2-5; D gene ambiguous. Trimming took off 4 bases at V and 5 bases at J, with 12 bases between the two ends. This CDR3 spans 13 amino acids. Germline V gene lookup returns CDR1 SGHRS and CDR2 YFSETQ. The CDR3 region is CASSLRVEETQYF. Written as DNA, the CDR3 is TGCGCCAGCAGCCTAAGGGTGGAGGAGACCCAGTACTTC.

This clonotype appeared once. V usage is TRBV24-1 and J usage is TRBJ2-5; 7 bases line up with TRBD1. Per the germline V gene, CDR1 is KGHDR and CDR2 is SFDVKD. The CDR3 totals 15 residues. V lost 4 bases, J lost 4 bases, and 8 bases stayed unmatched. The DNA of the CDR3 is TGTGCCACCAGTGACCGCCTTAAGGGGGCAGAGACCCAGTACTTC. Its translation is CATSDRLKGAETQYF.

This clonotype was counted many times. The chain uses TRBV7-9 and TRBJ2-5; unclear D gene. The CDR3 has 16 amino acids. V gave up 5 bases and J gave up 0 bases, with 16 bases separating them. Germline CDR1 and CDR2: SEHNR and FQNEAQ (reference sequence). The CDR3 DNA follows: TGTGCCAGCAGCCTCCTTGATAAGCCGTACCAAGAGACCCAGTACTTC. This sequence encodes CASSLLDKPYQETQYF.

At least ten counts were recorded for this clonotype. This rearrangement joins TRBV4-1 to TRBJ2-5; 10 bases map to TRBD2. The CDR3 spans 16 residues. Germline trimming cut 0 bases from V and 4 bases from J; bases unmatched to any gene: 5. Germline assignment: CDR1 MGHRA and CDR2 YSYEKL. DNA for the CDR3: TGCGCCAGCAGCCAAGATAGCGGGAGGCAAGGAGAGACCCAGTACTTC. It specifies CASSQDSGRQGETQYF.

The chain carries TRBV9 and TRBJ2-2; D may be TRBD2 (7 bases). V was pared by 0 bases and J by 2 bases, with 14 bases between. The CDR3 length is 17 residues. The germline V gene encodes CDR1 SGDLS and CDR2 YYNGEE. CDR3 amino acids: CASSVVDRGANTGELFF. The CDR3 bases are TGTGCCAGCAGCGTAGTCGACCGGGGGGCCAACACCGGGGAGCTGTTTTTT.

V and J are TRBV7-9 and TRBJ1-5, with TRBD1 matching over 8 bases. Germline V gene lookup returns CDR1 SEHNR and CDR2 FQNEAQ (reference sequence). The CDR3 runs 14 residues. V gave up 5 bases and J gave up 11 bases; unmatched junction bases: 11. CDR3 sequence reads: CASSTTGVRETQHF. As DNA, the CDR3 is TGTGCCAGCAGCACGACAGGGGTCCGAGAGACCCAGCATTTT.

Note on this clonotype: A single base separates this from a much larger clone, so it may be a read error. The genes are TRBV11-2 and TRBJ2-2; D may be TRBD2 (6 bases). Per the germline V gene, CDR1 is SGHAT and CDR2 is FQNNGV. This CDR3 is built from 15 residues. DNA of the CDR3: TGTGCCAGCAGCTCCGACCGGATTTTGGGCGGGGAGCCGTTTTTT. This sequence encodes CASSSDRILGGEPFF.

This clonotype was detected many times. The chain joins TRBV5-1 to TRBJ1-2, with 8 bases that match TRBD1. J gave up 4 bases and V 4 bases, and 12 bases lay outside the gene matches. This CDR3 has 16 amino acids. CDR1 is SGHRS and CDR2 is YFSETQ in the germline V gene. DNA of the CDR3: TGCGCCAGCAGCCCGGGGACAGGTCAGACTTTCTATGGCTACACCTTC. This encodes CASSPGTGQTFYGYTF. The complete variable domain, with remaining parts taken from reference TRBV5-1 and TRBJ1-2, reads KAGVTQTPRYLIKTRGQQVTLSCSPISGHRSVSWYQQTPGQGLQFLFEYFSETQRNKGNFPGRFSGRQFSNSRSEMNVSTLELGDSALYLCASSPGTGQTFYGYTFGSGTRLTVV.